A selection of T cell receptor beta chains follows, all from one sample in a study of T-cell reconstitution after alpha-beta-depleted transplantation in children. From the PCR reads, TCRdb called clonotypes with MiXCR, one entry per CDR3 protein. The sample holds a few hundred thousand distinct CDR3 sequences; 27% are singletons and the top ten take 30% to 45%. Specimen: PBMCs, collected before TCRalphabeta/CD19-depleted stem cell transplant. These receptors originate from a boy under two years old with Wiskott-Aldrich syndrome, due to receive a stem cell transplant. Both conserved end residues are part of each CDR3. D genes are given only for firm matches. Some rows mark clone size as missing; the rest say once, few, many or name a class of expanded clone.

>TRBJ1-2|14|TRBV20-1|-|-
CSAPRTAANYGYTF
TGCAGTGCCCCCCGGACAGCTGCTAACTATGGCTACACCTTC
>TRBJ2-3|16|TRBV27|-|-
CASSLLRFRRGDTQYF
TGTGCCAGCAGTTTATTGAGGTTTCGCAGGGGAGATACGCAGTATTTT
>TRBJ2-2|16|TRBV27|-|TRBD1
CASSNRGTLNTGELFF
TGTGCCAGCAGTAACAGGGGCACCCTGAACACCGGGGAGCTGTTTTTT
>TRBJ2-5|15|TRBV29-1|-|TRBD1
CSVVVWGTEQETQYF
TGCAGCGTTGTGGTCTGGGGGACAGAGCAAGAGACCCAGTACTTC
>TRBJ2-1|17|TRBV5-1|few|-
CASSLAGGPSSYNEQFF
TGCGCCAGCAGCTTGGCTGGCGGACCGAGCTCCTACAATGAGCAGTTCTTC
>TRBJ1-5|12|TRBV15|-|-
CATSRPYQPQHF
TGTGCCACCAGCAGACCCTATCAGCCCCAGCATTTT
>TRBJ2-1|20|TRBV7-6|-|TRBD1
CASSLGSAFTGQGRYNEQFF
TGTGCCAGCAGCTTAGGTTCGGCATTTACAGGACAGGGTCGGTACAATGAGCAGTTCTTC
>TRBJ1-4|18|TRBV7-6|few|TRBD1
CASSLESSRTGTNEKLFF
TGTGCCAGCAGCTTAGAGTCTTCCCGGACAGGGACTAATGAAAAACTGTTTTTT
>TRBJ2-3|10|TRBV29-1|-|-
CSVYRDTQYF
TGCAGCGTTTACAGGGATACGCAGTATTTT
>TRBJ1-5|14|TRBV20-1|few|TRBD1
CSAWDRGYDQPQHF
TGCAGTGCTTGGGACAGGGGATATGATCAGCCCCAGCATTTT
>TRBJ2-7|13|TRBV20-1|once|TRBD2
CSASLAGAYEQYF
TGCAGTGCTAGCTTGGCGGGAGCCTACGAGCAGTACTTC
>TRBJ1-5|13|TRBV20-1|-|-
CSARSPSGQPQHF
TGCAGTGCTAGAAGTCCTTCAGGTCAGCCCCAGCATTTT
>TRBJ2-3|15|TRBV4-2|once|-
CASSQAGEGTDTQYF
TGTGCCAGCAGCCAAGCGGGAGAAGGCACAGATACGCAGTATTTT
>TRBJ1-2|14|TRBV10-3|-|-
CAISEFPGGGRYTF
TGTGCCATCAGTGAGTTTCCGGGGGGCGGACGCTACACCTTC